This record looks at one T cell receptor beta chain sequence and its context. This record comes from a study of blood T cell repertoires in COVID-19. Across the study: The study drew acute and convalescent COVID-19 samples from the United States, Italy and Spain. T cells, B-cell-depleted T cells, or PBMCs provided the cDNA or gDNA that served as material.

In the authors' methods: Counts of nucleated cells, estimated from reference gene primer amplification, were obtained. Sequencing used immunoSEQ multiplex PCR; TCRdb keeps in-frame clones, though not all of them. V, J and clone size are taken as reported in that table, and D and trimming were inferred from the DNA itself. The profile covers about 100,000 clones, with 85% appearing a single time and roughly 13% taken by the ten largest. V gave up 2 bases and J gave up 7 bases, with 18 bases separating them. This CDR3 is 16 amino acids long. Germline assignment: CDR1 SNHLY and CDR2 FYNNEI. The sequence was obtained from a human donor in a cohort sampled during active COVID-19. Sequenced input: peripheral blood. The chain employs TRBV2 and TRBJ1-3, with a weak D call TRBD1 (6 bases). The CDR3 reads CASSEMLGGGENTIYF. DNA of the CDR3: TGTGCCAGCAGTGAAATGTTAGGGGGTGGTGAGAACACCATATATTTT.